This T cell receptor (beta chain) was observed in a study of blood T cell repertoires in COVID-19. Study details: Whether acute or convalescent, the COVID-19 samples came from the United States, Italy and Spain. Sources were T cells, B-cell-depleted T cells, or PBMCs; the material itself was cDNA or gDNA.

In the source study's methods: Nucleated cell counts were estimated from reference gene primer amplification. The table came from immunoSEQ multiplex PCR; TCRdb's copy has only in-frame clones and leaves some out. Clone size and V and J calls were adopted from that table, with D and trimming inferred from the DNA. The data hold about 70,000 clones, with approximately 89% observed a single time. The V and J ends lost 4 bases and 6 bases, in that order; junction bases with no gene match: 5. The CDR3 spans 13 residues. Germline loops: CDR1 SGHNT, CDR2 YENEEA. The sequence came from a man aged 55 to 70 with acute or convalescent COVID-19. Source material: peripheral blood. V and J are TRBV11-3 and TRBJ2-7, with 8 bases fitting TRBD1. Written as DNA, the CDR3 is TGTGCCAGCAGCTGGACAGGGTCGGCCGAGCAGTACTTC. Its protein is CASSWTGSAEQYF.